The rows below give T cell receptor beta chains drawn from one sample of a study of cytomegalovirus exposure and HLA in healthy donors. TCRdb keeps only in-frame clones here, not all; method: immunoSEQ multiplex PCR. Among fewer than 250,000 clones listed, 80% to 90% were seen once. The sample taken for sequencing was PBMCs. All receptors derive from a man between 18 and 35 years old in good health and CMV-seronegative. The CDR3 runs from the conserved cysteine through the conserved F or W. Each record gives: D gene, J gene, clone size, V gene, CDR3 protein, CDR3 DNA. D genes are given only for firm matches. Part of the rows lack a size; the others show once, few, many or a class for expanded clones.

>TRBD1|TRBJ2-7|NA|TRBV5-5
CASSLVQGAFSYEQYF
TGTGCCAGCAGCTTGGTTCAGGGGGCCTTCTCCTACGAGCAGTACTTC
>NA|TRBJ2-7|NA|TRBV5-4
CASSLGFRGFYEQYF
TGTGCCAGCAGCTTGGGCTTTCGCGGTTTCTACGAGCAGTACTTC
>TRBD1|TRBJ2-6|NA|TRBV10-1
CASSPGQGRRTGANVLTF
TGCGCCAGCAGCCCCGGACAGGGCAGGAGGACTGGGGCCAACGTCCTGACTTTC
>NA|TRBJ2-7|NA|TRBV28
CASNRRGSYEQYF
TGTGCCAGCAACCGCCGGGGCTCCTACGAGCAGTACTTC
>NA|TRBJ2-2|NA|TRBV6-1
CASSTGTQNTGELFF
TGTGCCAGCAGCACCGGGACACAAAACACCGGGGAGCTGTTTTTT
>NA|TRBJ2-3|NA|TRBV6-5
CASRQGGGDFHTQYF
TGTGCCAGCAGACAGGGGGGGGGAGATTTTCATACGCAGTATTTT
>NA|TRBJ1-1|NA|TRBV9
CASSRIPQGNTEAFF
TGTGCCAGCAGCAGGATTCCACAGGGGAACACTGAAGCTTTCTTT
>NA|TRBJ2-3|NA|TRBV28
CASSLYSSGYISTDTQYF
TGTGCCAGCAGTCTATACTCGAGCGGGTATATTAGCACAGATACGCAGTATTTT
>TRBD2|TRBJ2-1|NA|TRBV5-6
CASSPVSGGRVEQFF
TGTGCCAGCAGCCCGGTCTCGGGGGGAAGGGTTGAGCAGTTCTTC
>TRBD1|TRBJ1-5|NA|TRBV30
CAWSVDRDQPQHF
TGTGCCTGGAGTGTAGACAGGGATCAGCCCCAGCATTTT
>TRBD1|TRBJ1-1|NA|TRBV5-4
CASSRDSYTEAFF
TGTGCCAGCAGCCGGGACAGCTACACTGAAGCTTTCTTT
>TRBD2|TRBJ2-7|NA|TRBV19
CASTSRLAGGQYEQYF
TGTGCCAGTACCTCCAGACTAGCGGGGGGCCAGTACGAGCAGTACTTC
>TRBD2|TRBJ2-5|NA|TRBV10-3
CAISAQKRGGSQETQYF
TGTGCCATCTCAGCCCAGAAGCGGGGGGGAAGCCAAGAGACCCAGTACTTC
>NA|TRBJ2-3|NA|TRBV5-6
CASSLFSDTQYF
TGTGCCAGCAGCTTGTTTTCTGATACGCAGTATTTT
>NA|TRBJ2-7|NA|TRBV4-3
CASSQASPLGYSSYEQYF
TGCGCCAGCAGCCAGGCGAGTCCCCTCGGGTATAGCTCCTACGAGCAGTACTTC
>TRBD1|TRBJ2-7|NA|TRBV5-4
CASTTEQGANREQYF
TGTGCCAGCACAACCGAACAGGGGGCGAATCGCGAGCAGTACTTC
>NA|TRBJ2-1|once|TRBV11-2
CASSLSGVGNEQFF
TGTGCCAGCAGCCTTTCGGGTGTCGGGAATGAGCAGTTCTTC
>NA|TRBJ1-2|NA|TRBV25-1
CASNGGGANYGYTF
TGTGCCAGCAATGGTGGGGGGGCGAACTATGGCTACACCTTC
>NA|TRBJ1-3|NA|TRBV27
CASSSGGLSGNTIYF
TGTGCCAGCAGTTCTGGAGGGCTCTCTGGAAACACCATATATTTT
>TRBD1|TRBJ2-7|once|TRBV4-1
CASSPHTGTVTYEQYF
TGCGCCAGCAGCCCGCATACTGGGACAGTAACCTACGAGCAGTACTTC
>NA|TRBJ2-1|NA|TRBV5-1
CASSLSFGGVELF
TGCGCCAGCAGCTTGTCGTTCGGCGGGGTTGAACTCTTC
>TRBD1|TRBJ2-1|NA|TRBV19
CASSMRQGAGNEQFF
TGTGCCAGTAGTATGAGACAGGGAGCTGGGAATGAGCAGTTCTTC
>TRBD1|TRBJ1-1|NA|TRBV27
CASSLSSSGDRNFLAFF
TGTGCCAGCAGTTTATCTTCTTCGGGGGACAGGAATTTTTTGGCTTTCTTT
>TRBD1|TRBJ1-6|NA|TRBV6-4
CASKGGKGQGPSPLHF
TGTGCCAGCAAAGGGGGTAAAGGACAGGGTCCCTCACCCCTCCACTTT
>NA|TRBJ2-1|NA|TRBV13
CASSLQGLRNEQFF
TGTGCCAGCAGCTTACAGGGGCTAAGGAATGAGCAGTTCTTC
>NA|TRBJ1-6|NA|TRBV6-5
CASTALEKSPLHF
TGTGCCAGCACCGCGTTGGAGAAATCACCCCTCCACTTT
>NA|TRBJ2-7|few|TRBV18
CASSPREYEQYF
TGTGCCAGCTCACCACGAGAATACGAGCAGTACTTC
>NA|TRBJ2-1|NA|TRBV12-5
CASGSNTLGGDYNEQFF
TGTGCTAGTGGTTCTAACACCTTGGGCGGGGATTACAATGAGCAGTTCTTC
>NA|TRBJ2-1|NA|TRBV12-5
CASGSQGNEQFF
TGTGCTAGTGGTTCCCAGGGCAATGAGCAGTTCTTC
>TRBD1|TRBJ2-1|NA|TRBV11-2
CASGQGGSGSFYNEQFF
TGTGCCAGCGGACAGGGGGGGAGCGGGAGTTTCTACAATGAGCAGTTCTTC
>TRBD1|TRBJ1-1|NA|TRBV27
CASSPQGVDTEAFF
TGTGCCAGCAGCCCCCAGGGGGTGGACACTGAAGCTTTCTTT
>TRBD1|TRBJ2-2|NA|TRBV5-6
CASRGTGNTGELFF
TGTGCCAGCAGAGGGACAGGGAACACCGGGGAGCTGTTTTTT
>NA|TRBJ2-7|NA|TRBV9
CASSANLGEQYF
TGTGCCAGCAGCGCAAACCTCGGGGAGCAGTACTTC
>NA|TRBJ1-2|NA|TRBV27
CASRRMGSGYGYTF
TGTGCCAGCAGGCGGATGGGGTCGGGGTATGGCTACACCTTC
>NA|TRBJ1-5|NA|TRBV28
CASSYTHLRGNQPQHF
TGTGCCAGCAGTTACACCCACCTCCGGGGCAATCAGCCCCAGCATTTT
>TRBD1|TRBJ2-2|NA|TRBV9
CASSVDRGANTGELFF
TGTGCCAGCAGCGTCGACAGGGGGGCGAACACCGGGGAGCTGTTTTTT
>TRBD2|TRBJ2-1|NA|TRBV5-1
CASSSSGSSYNEQFF
TGCGCCAGTTCTTCTAGCGGGAGCTCCTACAATGAGCAGTTCTTC
>NA|TRBJ1-5|NA|TRBV10-3
CAISERNSDQPQHF
TGTGCCATCAGTGAGCGAAACAGTGATCAGCCCCAGCATTTT
>NA|TRBJ2-5|once|TRBV5-1
CASSLISAEGETQYF
TGCGCCAGCAGCTTAATCTCAGCGGAGGGAGAGACCCAGTACTTC
>NA|TRBJ1-6|NA|TRBV7-9
CASSLATAGYSPLHF
TGTGCCAGCAGCTTAGCGACAGCGGGATATTCACCCCTCCACTTT
>TRBD1|TRBJ2-5|NA|TRBV28
CASSLTGAGETQYF
TGTGCCAGCAGTTTAACAGGGGCCGGGGAGACCCAGTACTTC
>NA|TRBJ1-6|NA|TRBV7-2
CASSLESQVNSPLHF
TGTGCCAGCAGCTTAGAATCCCAGGTTAATTCACCCCTCCACTTT
>TRBD2|TRBJ2-6|NA|TRBV23-1
CASALGGEGCPGANVLTF
TGCGCCAGCGCCCTAGGCGGGGAGGGTTGCCCTGGGGCCAACGTCCTGACTTTC
>TRBD1|TRBJ1-1|NA|TRBV2
CASRITGGPSSNTEAFF
TGTGCCAGCAGGATAACAGGGGGCCCGTCGTCGAACACTGAAGCTTTCTTT
>NA|TRBJ2-3|NA|TRBV9
CASSVAGSTDTQYF
TGTGCCAGCAGCGTAGCAGGTAGCACAGATACGCAGTATTTT
>TRBD2|TRBJ2-7|NA|TRBV11-2
CASRPGLAGPEQYF
TGTGCCAGCAGACCTGGACTAGCGGGGCCTGAGCAGTACTTC
>TRBD2|TRBJ2-1|NA|TRBV7-2
CASSLGTRLYNEQFF
TGTGCCAGCAGCTTAGGGACTAGACTCTACAATGAGCAGTTCTTC
>NA|TRBJ2-7|NA|TRBV28
CASIRDQPSYEQYF
TGTGCCAGCATACGGGATCAACCATCCTACGAGCAGTACTTC
>TRBD1|TRBJ2-5|NA|TRBV2
CASSPGAGGLQETQYF
TGTGCCAGCAGTCCCGGGGCAGGGGGCTTACAAGAGACCCAGTACTTC
>NA|TRBJ1-1|NA|TRBV9
CASSVSLNTEAFF
TGTGCCAGCAGCGTTTCCTTGAACACTGAAGCTTTCTTT
>NA|TRBJ2-6|NA|TRBV6-5
CASSQQHSGANVLTF
TGTGCCAGCAGCCAACAGCACTCTGGGGCCAACGTCCTGACTTTC
>TRBD1|TRBJ1-1|NA|TRBV29-1
CSVDTGTGGVVVGAFF
TGCAGCGTTGATACCGGGACAGGGGGGGTGGTTGTAGGAGCTTTCTTT
>NA|TRBJ2-5|once|TRBV7-9
CASSLNYPRETQYF
TGTGCCAGCAGCTTAAATTATCCCCGAGAGACCCAGTACTTC